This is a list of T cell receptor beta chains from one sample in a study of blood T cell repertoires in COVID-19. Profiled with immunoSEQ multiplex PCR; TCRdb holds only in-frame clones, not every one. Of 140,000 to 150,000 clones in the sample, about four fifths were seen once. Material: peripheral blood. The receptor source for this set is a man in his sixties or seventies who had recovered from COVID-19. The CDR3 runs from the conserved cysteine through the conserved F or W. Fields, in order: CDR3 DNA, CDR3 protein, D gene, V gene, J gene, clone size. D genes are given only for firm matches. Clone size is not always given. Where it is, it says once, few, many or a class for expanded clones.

TGCGCCAGCAGCTTGTGGGAGTACCACTACGAGCAGTACTTC,CASSLWEYHYEQYF,NA,TRBV5-1,TRBJ2-7,NA
TGTGCCAGCAGCGTACAAAGAGGGACAGGGGATTACGAGCAGTACTTC,CASSVQRGTGDYEQYF,TRBD1,TRBV7-9,TRBJ2-7,NA
TGCGCCAGCAGCCACCCGGGGTTCACCGGGGAGCTGTTTTTT,CASSHPGFTGELFF,NA,TRBV4-1,TRBJ2-2,NA
TGTGCCAGTAGGGCGCTAGCGGGGGACAATGAGCAGTTCTTC,CASRALAGDNEQFF,TRBD2,TRBV19,TRBJ2-1,NA
TGTGCCAGTAGTATAGGGAGTGGGACTGCAAACTCCTACGAGCAGTACTTC,CASSIGSGTANSYEQYF,NA,TRBV19,TRBJ2-7,NA
TGTGCCAGCACCAGCGACACCATCACAGATACGCAGTATTTT,CASTSDTITDTQYF,NA,TRBV7-9,TRBJ2-3,NA
TGTGCCAGCAGCTCTAGCGGAAACACCGGGGAGCTGTTTTTT,CASSSSGNTGELFF,TRBD2,TRBV7-2,TRBJ2-2,NA
TGTGCCAGCTCTATCCTTAGCCGGGTAACCTACGAGCAGTACTTC,CASSILSRVTYEQYF,NA,TRBV2,TRBJ2-7,NA
TGCGCCAGCAGCCAAGATTCCGGGGAGCACTACGAGCAGTACTTC,CASSQDSGEHYEQYF,NA,TRBV4-1,TRBJ2-7,NA
TGCGCCAGCAGTAGCGGGGCCCAAGAGACCCAGTACTTC,CASSSGAQETQYF,TRBD2,TRBV10-1,TRBJ2-5,few
TGTGCCAGCAGCATCAAGGGGGCACAGCCCCAGCATTTT,CASSIKGAQPQHF,TRBD1,TRBV7-2,TRBJ1-5,NA
TGTGCCAGCAGCCCCGGGACTAGCGCCGCGGGAGAGACCCAGTACTTC,CASSPGTSAAGETQYF,TRBD2,TRBV11-3,TRBJ2-5,NA
TGTGCCAGCAGCACACGCACGGGGAACACTGAAGCTTTCTTT,CASSTRTGNTEAFF,NA,TRBV11-2,TRBJ1-1,NA
TGTGCCAGCTCAGCGGGACAGAAACAGCCCCAGCATTTT,CASSAGQKQPQHF,TRBD1,TRBV18,TRBJ1-5,few
TGTGCCAGCAGCTTTCGGGGCGGGAGTAGCTACGAGCAGTACTTC,CASSFRGGSSYEQYF,TRBD2,TRBV7-2,TRBJ2-7,NA
TGTGCCAGCAGTCTACGAAGAGGTGAAGCTTTCTTT,CASSLRRGEAFF,NA,TRBV28,TRBJ1-1,NA
TGTGCCAGTAGTATAGCCCCTAGCGGCTACACAGATACGCAGTATTTT,CASSIAPSGYTDTQYF,TRBD2,TRBV19,TRBJ2-3,NA
TGTGCCAGCAGTGCCCTCCGCGGCGATGAGCAGTTCTTC,CASSALRGDEQFF,NA,TRBV2,TRBJ2-1,NA
TGTGCCAGCAGCTTGGGGGACAGGGGGCATCAGCCCCAGCATTTT,CASSLGDRGHQPQHF,TRBD1,TRBV5-8,TRBJ1-5,NA
TGTGCCAGCAGCTCCACGGGGAGCAGCGACGAGCAGTACTTC,CASSSTGSSDEQYF,NA,TRBV7-9,TRBJ2-7,NA
TGTGCCAGCAGTCATAGCGGGAGTATGATCACCGGGGAGCTGTTTTTT,CASSHSGSMITGELFF,TRBD2,TRBV6-2/TRBV6-3,TRBJ2-2,NA
TGTGCCAGCAGCTTGCAGGTCGGAGAGACCCAGTACTTC,CASSLQVGETQYF,NA,TRBV5-4,TRBJ2-5,NA
TGCGCCAGCAGCCAAGAGGGACAGATCTCTGGAAACACCATATATTTT,CASSQEGQISGNTIYF,TRBD1,TRBV4-1,TRBJ1-3,few
TGTGCCAGTAGTATCCTACAGGGGGGGGGCAATGAGCAGTTCTTC,CASSILQGGGNEQFF,NA,TRBV19,TRBJ2-1,NA
TGCGCCAGCAGCTTTGGACAATCCCCCCTCTACGAGCAGTACTTC,CASSFGQSPLYEQYF,NA,TRBV5-1,TRBJ2-7,NA
TGTGCCAGCAGCGACCCCCCTTCGAGCACCGGGGAGCTGTTTTTT,CASSDPPSSTGELFF,NA,TRBV9,TRBJ2-2,NA
TGTGCCAGTAGTATTTGGTCAGGGGGCCCGGGCTACACCTTC,CASSIWSGGPGYTF,TRBD1,TRBV19,TRBJ1-2,NA
TGCGCCAGCAGCTTGGGGGGGACAGGTGAGACGACGCAGTATTTT,CASSLGGTGETTQYF,TRBD1,TRBV5-1,TRBJ2-3,NA
TGCGCCAGCGGGGCCTCCTACGAGCAGTACTTC,CASGASYEQYF,NA,TRBV5-1,TRBJ2-7,few
TGTGCCGTGGGGGGGGCCTCTAGTCGCAATGAGCAGTTCTTC,CAVGGASSRNEQFF,NA,TRBV24-1,TRBJ2-1,few
TGCGCCAGCAGCCAAGATAAAAGGGGAACCTACGAGCAGTACTTC,CASSQDKRGTYEQYF,NA,TRBV4-3,TRBJ2-7,NA
TGCGCCAGCAGCCACGGGACAGGGGAAGGTGAAGCTTTCTTT,CASSHGTGEGEAFF,TRBD1,TRBV4-3,TRBJ1-1,NA
TGTGCCAGCAGCCTCGAGGACTTTTTGAATGAGCAGTTCTTC,CASSLEDFLNEQFF,NA,TRBV6-5,TRBJ2-1,once
TGTGCCAGCAGTCGGGGACAGGGGGCGAGTGGCTACACCTTC,CASSRGQGASGYTF,TRBD1,TRBV6-4,TRBJ1-2,few
TGCGCCAGCAGCAACGACAGGAAAGCTTTCTTT,CASSNDRKAFF,NA,TRBV5-1,TRBJ1-1,NA
TGTGCCAGCAGTGAAGCGCAAGGAGGAGGGACCGGGGAGCTGTTTTTT,CASSEAQGGGTGELFF,NA,TRBV6-1,TRBJ2-2,NA
TGTGCCAGCAGGAGGACTAGCGGCACAGATACGCAGTATTTT,CASRRTSGTDTQYF,TRBD2,TRBV3-1/TRBV3-2,TRBJ2-3,NA
TGTGCCAGCAGCACAAACACAGATACGCAGTATTTT,CASSTNTDTQYF,NA,TRBV5-4,TRBJ2-3,few
TGTGCCAGCAGTTCCGACACAACCGGAAACACCATATATTTT,CASSSDTTGNTIYF,NA,TRBV6-6,TRBJ1-3,NA
TGTGCCAGCAGCCAAGGGCTAGCGGGAATCGAGACCCAGTACTTC,CASSQGLAGIETQYF,TRBD2,TRBV16,TRBJ2-5,NA
TGCGCCAGCAGCCAAGGACAGGGTGGATACAATGAGCAGTTCTTC,CASSQGQGGYNEQFF,TRBD1,TRBV4-1,TRBJ2-1,NA
TGTGCCACAGGCGGGGACAGGGGAGGCTACGAGCAGTACTTC,CATGGDRGGYEQYF,TRBD1,TRBV19,TRBJ2-7,NA
TGTGCCAGCAGTTTAACCGGAGATACGCAGTATTTT,CASSLTGDTQYF,NA,TRBV28,TRBJ2-3,once
TGTGCCAGTAGTCTTCCGGGGGTTGGCACTGAAGCTTTCTTT,CASSLPGVGTEAFF,NA,TRBV19,TRBJ1-1,NA
TGTGCCAGCAGCTCCCTAGGTGCGAAACGGGGCAATGAGCAGTTCTTC,CASSSLGAKRGNEQFF,NA,TRBV11-2,TRBJ2-1,once
TGTGCCAGTAGCCCTACAGGGGGCGGCGAGCAGTACTTC,CASSPTGGGEQYF,TRBD1,TRBV19,TRBJ2-7,NA